A selection of T cell receptor beta chains follows, all from one sample in a study of cytomegalovirus exposure and HLA in healthy donors. The assay was immunoSEQ multiplex PCR, and TCRdb's table has in-frame clones only and misses some. The sample holds around 140,000 clones; roughly 86% are singletons and the top ten take around 0.51%. The sample comprised PBMCs. These receptors originate from a middle-aged woman in good health and CMV-seronegative. CDR3s include the opening cysteine and the closing phenylalanine or tryptophan. D genes are given only for firm matches. Clone size is not always given. Where it is, it says once, few, many or a class for expanded clones.

size	D	V	J	DNA	CDR3
NA	NA	TRBV21-1	TRBJ2-7	TGTGCCAGCAGCCAAAGAAGGGCTAGCGGGAGGGCCTCCAAGTACGAGCAGTACTTC	CASSQRRASGRASKYEQYF
NA	TRBD2	TRBV5-1	TRBJ2-2	TGCGCCAGCAGCTTGGAAGGCGGGAGGACCGGGGAGCTGTTTTTT	CASSLEGGRTGELFF
NA	TRBD1	TRBV25-1	TRBJ2-7	TGTGCCAGCAGTGAATATCACCCGGGACAGGGGCACGAGCAGTACTTC	CASSEYHPGQGHEQYF
NA	NA	TRBV11-3	TRBJ2-5	TGTGCCAGCAGCTACCTAAGCGGCCGGGAAGAGACCCAGTACTTC	CASSYLSGREETQYF
once	TRBD2	TRBV6-6	TRBJ2-3	TGTGCCAGCAGTACCGCGACTAGCGGGCGTACAGATACGCAGTATTTT	CASSTATSGRTDTQYF
NA	TRBD2	TRBV5-1	TRBJ2-3	TGCGCCAGCAGCTTGGAACTAGCGGGAAGCACAGATACGCAGTATTTT	CASSLELAGSTDTQYF
NA	TRBD2	TRBV27	TRBJ2-1	TGTGCCAGCAGTCAGACCTCCGGGACTAGTTCCGGGATCTGGCAGTTCTTC	CASSQTSGTSSGIWQFF
NA	TRBD1	TRBV6-5	TRBJ1-1	TGTGCCAGCAGTTACGTATCAGGGGGCACATCTTTCTTT	CASSYVSGGTSFF
NA	NA	TRBV9	TRBJ2-1	TGTGCCAGCAGCGGCGTGAGCTCCTACAATGAGCAGTTCTTC	CASSGVSSYNEQFF
NA	NA	TRBV5-1	TRBJ1-1	TGCGCCAGCACGGTGACGGGGGGGAACACTGAAGCTTTCTTT	CASTVTGGNTEAFF
NA	NA	TRBV5-4	TRBJ2-5	TGTGCCAGCAGCTCTAGGGACTCCGTGGGGACCCAGTACTTC	CASSSRDSVGTQYF
NA	NA	TRBV5-1	TRBJ1-4	TGCGCCAGCAGCTCTATGAGTGGCGGTGAAAAACTGTTTTTT	CASSSMSGGEKLFF
NA	NA	TRBV5-5	TRBJ1-1	TGTGCCAGCATCACGAGGGAACAAAACACTGAAGCTTTCTTT	CASITREQNTEAFF
NA	NA	TRBV6-5	TRBJ2-5	TGTGCCAGCAGTTACGGGTGGGAGAAGGAGACCCAGTACTTC	CASSYGWEKETQYF
NA	TRBD2	TRBV5-4	TRBJ2-7	TGTGCCATGGGGCGACTAGCCCACGAGCAGTACTTC	CAMGRLAHEQYF
NA	TRBD2	TRBV28	TRBJ2-3	TGTGCCAGCAGTTTAACCCCTAGCGGGGATACGCAGTATTTT	CASSLTPSGDTQYF
NA	NA	TRBV29-1	TRBJ1-2	TGCAGCGTGGTACAGGGCTATGGCTACACCTTC	CSVVQGYGYTF
NA	TRBD2	TRBV4-2	TRBJ2-5	TGTGCCAGCAGCCAAGATATTAGGCTAGCGGGAGGGCTGGGGGAGACCCAGTACTTC	CASSQDIRLAGGLGETQYF
NA	NA	TRBV11-2	TRBJ2-5	TGTGCCAGCAGCTTAGAGGGCTTCGGAGAGACCCAGTACTTC	CASSLEGFGETQYF
NA	NA	TRBV2	TRBJ2-7	TGTGCCAGCGGGGGACCGGGACATAGGGGGGAGCAGTACTTC	CASGGPGHRGEQYF
NA	TRBD1	TRBV27	TRBJ1-1	TGTGCCAGCAGTCCTCGGGACAGGGGTAGGGCTTTCTTT	CASSPRDRGRAFF
NA	NA	TRBV29-1	TRBJ1-2	TGCAGCGTTGAAAACGAGGGCCCAGCTAACTATGGCTACACCTTC	CSVENEGPANYGYTF
NA	TRBD2	TRBV28	TRBJ2-3	TGTGCCAGCAGGGGCGGGAGCCTCACAGATACGCAGTATTTT	CASRGGSLTDTQYF
NA	NA	TRBV6-5	TRBJ1-5	TGTGCCAGCAGTTTAGGAGGGTTTAGCAATCAGCCCCAGCATTTT	CASSLGGFSNQPQHF
NA	NA	TRBV4-1	TRBJ2-3	TGCGCCAGCAGTGAGGGAGCAGGAACAGATACGCAGTATTTT	CASSEGAGTDTQYF
NA	NA	TRBV6-5	TRBJ1-2	TGTGCCAGCGGCCGGGACTCCTATGGCTACACCTTC	CASGRDSYGYTF
NA	NA	TRBV7-2	TRBJ2-6	TGTGCCAGCAGCTTCCCCTCTTTCCCTGGGGCCAACGTCCTGACTTTC	CASSFPSFPGANVLTF
NA	TRBD1	TRBV10-3	TRBJ1-5	TGTGCCACCGCGGACAGGCGTGACAATCAGCCCCAGCATTTT	CATADRRDNQPQHF
NA	NA	TRBV6-1	TRBJ2-7	TGTGCCAGCAGTTCTGGGACATTCTACGAGCAGTACTTC	CASSSGTFYEQYF
once	TRBD2	TRBV11-3	TRBJ2-3	TGTGCCAGCAGCTTAAGGGGGACTAGCGGGACCTCTAGCACAGATACGCAGTATTTT	CASSLRGTSGTSSTDTQYF
NA	NA	TRBV11-3	TRBJ2-5	TGTGCCAGCAGCCCGAGGGCAGACAGGTACCAAGAGACCCAGTACTTC	CASSPRADRYQETQYF
NA	NA	TRBV5-4	TRBJ2-5	TGTGCCAGCAGCTTGGGGACACCAGCCCAAGAGACCCAGTACTTC	CASSLGTPAQETQYF
NA	NA	TRBV12-1	TRBJ2-5	TGTGCCAGCAGCTTTCCCCGGGAGGTGCAAGAGACCCAGTACTTC	CASSFPREVQETQYF
once	NA	TRBV28	TRBJ1-2	TGTGCCAGCAGTTCCACAACAGGAGTGGGTGGCTACACCTTC	CASSSTTGVGGYTF
NA	NA	TRBV11-1	TRBJ2-7	TGTGCCAGCAGCTTCCCGGAGTCCTACGAGCAGTACTTC	CASSFPESYEQYF
NA	NA	TRBV10-3	TRBJ1-1	TGTGCCATCAGGAGAGACTTTACTGAAGCTTTCTTT	CAIRRDFTEAFF
NA	TRBD1	TRBV9	TRBJ2-1	TGTGCCAGCAGCGCGGACAGGGGAGGGCTGTTCTTC	CASSADRGGLFF
NA	TRBD2	TRBV11-3	TRBJ2-2	TGTGCCAGCAGCCTTAGCGGGAGTGGGGAGCTGTTTTTT	CASSLSGSGELFF
few	NA	TRBV10-3	TRBJ2-3	TGTGCCATCAGTGACGGGGGTACGCAGTATTTT	CAISDGGTQYF
NA	NA	TRBV7-8	TRBJ1-1	TGTGCCAGCAGCTTATCGCTCGGCGGGAACACTGAAGCTTTCTTT	CASSLSLGGNTEAFF
NA	TRBD1	TRBV19	TRBJ1-1	TGTGCCAGTAGTATGGGACAGGGGATGAGCACTGAAGCTTTCTTT	CASSMGQGMSTEAFF
NA	NA	TRBV5-5	TRBJ2-3	TGTGCCAGCAGCTTGGAGGGACTTACAGATACGCAGTATTTT	CASSLEGLTDTQYF
once	TRBD2	TRBV7-2	TRBJ2-3	TGTGCCAGCAGCTTAGTACCTCCCGGGAGGGCCAGGGATACGCAGTATTTT	CASSLVPPGRARDTQYF
NA	TRBD2	TRBV27	TRBJ2-1	TGTGCCAGCAGTCAGGTAGCGGGCTACAATGAGCAGTTCTTC	CASSQVAGYNEQFF
once	TRBD2	TRBV28	TRBJ2-2	TGTGCCAGCAGCTCGGCGGGGGACCCCGGGGAGCTGTTTTTT	CASSSAGDPGELFF
NA	TRBD2	TRBV9	TRBJ2-7	TGTGCCAGCAGCGTAGCTCCCGGGGGAGGGACCTACGAGCAGTACTTC	CASSVAPGGGTYEQYF
NA	NA	TRBV5-4	TRBJ2-4	TGTGCCAGCAGCTTTGGAGCGTCAGGGGGGAAAAACATTCAGTACTTC	CASSFGASGGKNIQYF